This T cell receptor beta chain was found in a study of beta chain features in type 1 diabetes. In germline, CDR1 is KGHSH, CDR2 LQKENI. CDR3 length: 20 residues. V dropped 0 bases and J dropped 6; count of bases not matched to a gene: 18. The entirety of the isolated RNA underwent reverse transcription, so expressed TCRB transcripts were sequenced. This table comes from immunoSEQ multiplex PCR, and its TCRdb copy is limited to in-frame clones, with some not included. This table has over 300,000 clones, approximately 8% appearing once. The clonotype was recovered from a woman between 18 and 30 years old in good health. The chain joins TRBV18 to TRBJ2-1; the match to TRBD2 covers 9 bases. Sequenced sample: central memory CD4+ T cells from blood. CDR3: CASSPPGREGSQPSGNEQFF. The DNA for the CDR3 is TGTGCCAGCTCACCACCGGGGCGGGAGGGCAGCCAACCCTCGGGCAATGAGCAGTTCTTC.